One sample yielded the 12 T cell receptor beta chains listed below, sequenced in a study of identical twins. TCRdb independently ran MiXCR on the 5' RACE reads; one entry per CDR3 protein. The table has 200,000 to 250,000 distinct CDR3 sequences, 6% to 9% seen once; the top ten hold 1.9%. This sample was shared with a second study, whose subject was yellow fever vaccine responses in identical twins.

Sequenced input: memory (CD45RO+) T cells sorted from blood. These receptors all stem from a young woman in good health.

This clonotype was picked up a small number of times. The gene calls are TRBV4-3 and TRBJ1-5; TRBD1 is a possible D gene (5 bases). The CDR3 contains 16 residues. The V gene lost 0 bases and the J gene lost 2 bases, with 11 bases spanning the gap. CDR1 LGHNA and CDR2 YSLEER come from the germline V gene. CDR3 nucleotides: TGCGCCAGCAGCCAAGATAGAGGGGTCGGCAATCAGCCCCAGCATTTT. It encodes CASSQDRGVGNQPQHF.

This clonotype was observed a few times. The chain recombines TRBV11-2 with TRBJ1-2; D perhaps matches TRBD1 (5 bases). V was trimmed by 5 bases and J by 5 bases, leaving 9 bases between them. Germline V gives CDR1 SGHAT, CDR2 FQNNGV. The CDR3 has 12 residues. CDR3 amino acids: CASSPAGYGYTF. The DNA for the CDR3 is TGTGCCAGCAGCCCGGCAGGGTATGGCTACACCTTC.

This chain uses TRBV30 with TRBJ1-1; TRBD1 might be the D (5 bases). This CDR3 comprises 15 residues. Trimming took off 0 bases at V and 3 bases at J, with 14 bases between the two ends. From germline, CDR1 is GTSNPN and CDR2 SVGIG (reference sequence). This CDR3 reads CAWSVWGRADTEAFF. For the CDR3, the DNA is TGTGCCTGGAGTGTCTGGGGACGGGCCGACACTGAAGCTTTCTTT.

This clonotype was seen only a few times. This CDR3 is CASSYLGSDSPLHF. CDR3 DNA sequence: TGTGCCAGCAGTTACTTAGGGTCCGATTCACCCCTCCACTTT. V gene TRBV6-5 combines with J gene TRBJ1-6; D gene ambiguous. CDR1 and CDR2 from the germline V gene are MNHEY and SVGAGI. Trimming removed 1 base from V and 8 bases from J, with 9 bases in between. This CDR3 has 14 residues.

The J gene is TRBJ2-4, the V gene TRBV4-1; D tentatively fits TRBD1 or TRBD2 (7 bases each). CDR1 and CDR2 (germline): MGHRA, YSYEKL. This CDR3 contains 15 residues. V lost 0 bases and J lost 8, with 14 bases in between. The CDR3 loop reads CASSQDVAGGDIQYF. Written as DNA, the CDR3 is TGCGCCAGCAGCCAAGATGTGGCAGGGGGGGACATTCAGTACTTC.

This clonotype was counted at least ten times. The chain employs TRBV7-2 and TRBJ1-5; D gene ambiguous. Trimming took off 5 bases at V and 6 bases at J, with 11 bases between the two ends. The germline CDR1 and CDR2 sequences are SGHTA and FQGNSA. The CDR3 contains 13 residues. This chain's CDR3 is CASSVREIQPQHF. DNA of the CDR3: TGTGCCAGCAGCGTTAGGGAGATTCAGCCCCAGCATTTT. Complete variable domain (other parts from reference TRBV7-2 and TRBJ1-5): GAGVSQSPSNKVTEKGKDVELRCDPISGHTALYWYRQSLGQGLEFLIYFQGNSAPDKSGLPSDRFSAERTGGSVSTLTIQRTQQEDSAVYLCASSVREIQPQHFGDGTRLSIL.

This clonotype was seen a handful of times. J is TRBJ2-7 and V is TRBV5-5; no reliable D call. This CDR3 is built from 14 residues. Between the trimmed V and J ends, which lost 1 base and 4 bases, there was a span of 12 bases. The germline V gene has CDR1 SGHKS and CDR2 YYEKEE (reference sequence). CDR3 amino acids: CASSLRWAAYEQYF. CDR3 in DNA: TGTGCCAGCAGCTTGAGGTGGGCCGCGTACGAGCAGTACTTC.

The chain couples TRBV7-2 to TRBJ2-7; maybe TRBD2 (5 bases). This CDR3 is 15 amino acids long. Between the trimmed V and J ends, which lost 0 bases and 2 bases, there was a span of 11 bases. CDR1 is SGHTA and CDR2 is FQGNSA in the germline V gene. This CDR3 reads CASSLALDFAYEQYF. The CDR3 nucleotides read TGTGCCAGCAGCTTAGCCCTGGACTTTGCCTACGAGCAGTACTTC.

This clonotype has a count of ten or more. The rearrangement joins TRBV15 to TRBJ2-5, with a tentative D call TRBD1 (6 bases). The V gene's germline CDR1 is LNHNV and CDR2 YYDKDF (reference sequence). With 4 bases removed from V and 2 bases from J, the gap between germline ends came to 14 bases. The CDR3 spans 15 residues. The CDR3 loop is CATSIRGVGQETQYF. The DNA of the CDR3 is TGTGCCACCAGCATCAGGGGTGTGGGGCAAGAGACCCAGTACTTC.

V and J are TRBV28 and TRBJ2-1; 9 positions match TRBD2. The trim removed 3 bases at V and 5 bases at J, leaving 17 bases unmatched. Germline assignment: CDR1 MDHEN and CDR2 SYDVKM. CDR3 length equals 19 residues. CDR3 nucleotide sequence: TGTGCCAGCAGTTTCTGGGTGAAGCGGGAGGATAAGGGAGACAATGAGCAGTTCTTC. The encoded protein is CASSFWVKREDKGDNEQFF.

Notes on this clonotype: Likely a read error: the CDR3 ends without its conserved phenylalanine or tryptophan. CDR3 coding DNA: TGTGCCAGCAGCTTAGTTACGGGACTAGCGCCGAACTACAATGAGCAGTTCCTC. As protein: CASSLVTGLAPNYNEQFL. The rearrangement uses TRBV7-8 and TRBJ2-1, with TRBD2 identical over 10 bases. The CDR3 runs to 18 residues. The V gene end was trimmed by 1 base and the J gene end by 3 bases; junction bases not matched to a gene: 9. Per the germline V gene, CDR1 is SGHVS and CDR2 is FQNEAQ.

Only a few counts were recorded for this clonotype. The rearrangement joins TRBV5-1 to TRBJ1-5, with 8 bases lining up with TRBD1. The junction had 9 bases not matched to a gene; V was cut back by 4 bases and J by 3 bases. Looked up from germline, CDR1 is SGHRS and CDR2 is YFSETQ. CDR3 size: 16 residues. The DNA for the CDR3 is TGCGCCAGCAGCCCTACCGGGACAGGTTACAATCAGCCCCAGCATTTT. It yields the protein CASSPTGTGYNQPQHF.